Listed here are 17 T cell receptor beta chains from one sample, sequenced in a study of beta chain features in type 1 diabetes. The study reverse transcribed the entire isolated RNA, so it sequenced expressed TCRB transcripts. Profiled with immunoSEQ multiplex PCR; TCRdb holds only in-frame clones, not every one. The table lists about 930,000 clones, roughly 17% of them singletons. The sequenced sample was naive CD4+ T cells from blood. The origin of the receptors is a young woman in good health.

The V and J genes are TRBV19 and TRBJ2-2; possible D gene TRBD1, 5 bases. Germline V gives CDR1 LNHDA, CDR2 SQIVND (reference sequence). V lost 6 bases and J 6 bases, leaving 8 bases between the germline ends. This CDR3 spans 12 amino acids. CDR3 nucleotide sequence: TGTGCCAGTAGCACAGGACCCGGGGAGCTGTTTTTT. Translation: CASSTGPGELFF.

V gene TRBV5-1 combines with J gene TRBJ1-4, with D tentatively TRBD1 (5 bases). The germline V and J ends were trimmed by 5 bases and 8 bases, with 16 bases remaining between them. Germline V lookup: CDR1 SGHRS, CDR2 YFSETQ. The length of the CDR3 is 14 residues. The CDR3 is CASREKGREEKLFF. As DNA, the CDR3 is TGCGCCAGCAGGGAGAAGGGGCGCGAAGAAAAACTGTTTTTT. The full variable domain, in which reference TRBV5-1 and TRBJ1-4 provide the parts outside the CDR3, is KAGVTQTPRYLIKTRGQQVTLSCSPISGHRSVSWYQQTPGQGLQFLFEYFSETQRNKGNFPGRFSGRQFSNSRSEMNVSTLELGDSALYLCASREKGREEKLFFGSGTQLSVL.

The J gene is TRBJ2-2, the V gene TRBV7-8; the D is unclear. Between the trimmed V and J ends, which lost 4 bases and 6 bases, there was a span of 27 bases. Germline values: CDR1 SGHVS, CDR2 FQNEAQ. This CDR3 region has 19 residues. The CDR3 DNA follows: TGTGCCAGCAGCTCCGATATCGGTCAAACTTGGGGTCGCTCCGGGGAGCTGTTTTTT. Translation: CASSSDIGQTWGRSGELFF. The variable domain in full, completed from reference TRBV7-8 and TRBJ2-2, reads GAGVSQSPRYKVAKRGQDVALRCDPISGHVSLFWYQQALGQGPEFLTYFQNEAQLDKSGLPSDRFFAERPEGSVSTLKIQRTQQEDSAVYLCASSSDIGQTWGRSGELFFGEGSRLTVL.

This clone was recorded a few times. The CDR3 reads CASRYTGTAYEETQYF. CDR3 nucleotides: TGTGCCAGCAGATACACCGGGACAGCCTATGAAGAGACCCAGTACTTC. The chain uses TRBV6-5 and TRBJ2-5, with 7 bases aligning to TRBD1. The CDR3 is 16 amino acids. The junction had 13 bases not matched to a gene; V was cut back by 6 bases and J by 3 bases. Per germline, CDR1 MNHEY and CDR2 SVGAGI.

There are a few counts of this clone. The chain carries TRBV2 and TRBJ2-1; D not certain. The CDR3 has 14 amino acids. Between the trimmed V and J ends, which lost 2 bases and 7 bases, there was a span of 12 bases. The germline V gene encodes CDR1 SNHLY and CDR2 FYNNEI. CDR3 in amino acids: CASSERGGINEQFF. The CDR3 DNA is TGTGCCAGCAGTGAACGCGGTGGGATTAATGAGCAGTTCTTC.

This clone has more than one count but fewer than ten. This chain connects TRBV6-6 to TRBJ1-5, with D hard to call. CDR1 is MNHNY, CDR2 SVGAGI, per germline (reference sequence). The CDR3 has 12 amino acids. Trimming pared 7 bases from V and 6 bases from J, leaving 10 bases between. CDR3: CASTDGIQPQHF. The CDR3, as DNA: TGTGCCAGCACCGACGGAATTCAGCCCCAGCATTTT.

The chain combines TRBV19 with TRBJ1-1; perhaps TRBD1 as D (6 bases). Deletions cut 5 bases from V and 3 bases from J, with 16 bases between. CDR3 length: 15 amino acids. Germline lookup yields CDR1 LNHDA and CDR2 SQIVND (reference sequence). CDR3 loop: CASSPHQGLDTEAFF. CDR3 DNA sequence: TGTGCCAGTAGTCCTCACCAGGGGTTGGACACTGAAGCTTTCTTT.

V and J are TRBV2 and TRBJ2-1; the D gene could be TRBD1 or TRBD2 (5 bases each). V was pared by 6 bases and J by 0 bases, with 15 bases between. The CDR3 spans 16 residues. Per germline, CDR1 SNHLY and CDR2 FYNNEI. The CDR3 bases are TGTGCCAGCAGGACCGGGACCGCAAGCTCCTACAATGAGCAGTTCTTC. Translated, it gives CASRTGTASSYNEQFF.

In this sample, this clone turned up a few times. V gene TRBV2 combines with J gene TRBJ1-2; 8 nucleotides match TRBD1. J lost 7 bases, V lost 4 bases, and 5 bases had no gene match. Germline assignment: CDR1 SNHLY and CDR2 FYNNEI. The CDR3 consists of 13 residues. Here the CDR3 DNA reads TGTGCCAGCAGTGGGGGGACAGGCGGTGGCTACACCTTC. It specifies CASSGGTGGGYTF.

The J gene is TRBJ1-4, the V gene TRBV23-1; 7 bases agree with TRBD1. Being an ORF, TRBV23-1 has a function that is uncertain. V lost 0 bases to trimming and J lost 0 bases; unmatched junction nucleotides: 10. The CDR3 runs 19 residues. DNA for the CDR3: TGCGCCAGCAGTCAATCCAAAAACCGGGACAGAGCAACTAATGAAAAACTGTTTTTT. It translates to CASSQSKNRDRATNEKLFF.

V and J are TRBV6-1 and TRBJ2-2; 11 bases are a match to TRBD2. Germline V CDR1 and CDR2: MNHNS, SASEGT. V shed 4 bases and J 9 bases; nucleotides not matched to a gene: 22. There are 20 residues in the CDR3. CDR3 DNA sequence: TGTGCCAGCAGTGGTACCCCGGGACTAGCGGCTCCGCCAGTACTCCGGGAGCTGTTTTTT. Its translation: CASSGTPGLAAPPVLRELFF.

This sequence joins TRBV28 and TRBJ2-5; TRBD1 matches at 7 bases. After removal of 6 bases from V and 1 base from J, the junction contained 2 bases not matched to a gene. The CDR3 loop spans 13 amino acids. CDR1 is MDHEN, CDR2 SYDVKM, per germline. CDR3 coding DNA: TGTGCCAGCAGGGGACAGCCCCAAGAGACCCAGTACTTC. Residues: CASRGQPQETQYF. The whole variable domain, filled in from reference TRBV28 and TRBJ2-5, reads DVKVTQSSRYLVKRTGEKVFLECVQDMDHENMFWYRQDPGLGLRLIYFSYDVKMKEKGDIPEGYSVSREKKERFSLILESASTNQTSMYLCASRGQPQETQYFGPGTRLLVL.

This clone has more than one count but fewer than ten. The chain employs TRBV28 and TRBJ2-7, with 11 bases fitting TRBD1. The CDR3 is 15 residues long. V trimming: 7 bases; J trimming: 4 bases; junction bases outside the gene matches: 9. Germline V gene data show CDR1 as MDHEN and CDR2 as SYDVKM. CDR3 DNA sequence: TGTGCCAGCACCACAACCGGGACAGGGGGATACGAGCAGTACTTC. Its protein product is CASTTTGTGGYEQYF.

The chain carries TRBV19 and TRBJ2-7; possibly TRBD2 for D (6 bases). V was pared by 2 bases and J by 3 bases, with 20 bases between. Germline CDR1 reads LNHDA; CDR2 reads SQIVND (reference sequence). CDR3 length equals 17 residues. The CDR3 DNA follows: TGTGCCAGTAGTATAAGGCCTACGAGCGGACTAAACTACGAGCAGTACTTC. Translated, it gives CASSIRPTSGLNYEQYF.

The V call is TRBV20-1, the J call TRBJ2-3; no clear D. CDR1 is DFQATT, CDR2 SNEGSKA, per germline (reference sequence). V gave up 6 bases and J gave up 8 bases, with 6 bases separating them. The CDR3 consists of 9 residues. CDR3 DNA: TGCAGTGCCGGAGCTACGCAGTATTTT. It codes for CSAGATQYF.

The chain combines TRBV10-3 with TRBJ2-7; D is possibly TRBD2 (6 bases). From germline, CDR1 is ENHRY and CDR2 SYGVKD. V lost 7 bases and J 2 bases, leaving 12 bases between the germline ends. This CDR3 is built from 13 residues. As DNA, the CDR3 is TGTGCCATCACCCGGGAGAGAACCTACGAGCAGTACTTC. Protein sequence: CAITRERTYEQYF.

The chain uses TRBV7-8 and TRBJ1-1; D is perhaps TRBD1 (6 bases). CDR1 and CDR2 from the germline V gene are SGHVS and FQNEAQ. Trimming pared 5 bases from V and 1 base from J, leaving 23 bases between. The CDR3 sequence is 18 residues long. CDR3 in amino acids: CASSAGWQGFIGNTEAFF. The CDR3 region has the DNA TGTGCCAGCAGCGCAGGCTGGCAGGGGTTCATAGGGAACACTGAAGCTTTCTTT.